The clone carrying this T cell receptor beta chain was observed once. This record belongs to a study of blood T cell repertoires in COVID-19. CDR3 length: 14 amino acids. V was cut by 3 bases and J by 7 bases, with 10 bases left in between. The germline gives CDR1 LGHNA, CDR2 YSLEER. All recovered Cohort 3 donors got two negative PCRs, got clearance, or saw symptom resolution. Under the authors' procedure: Reference gene primer amplification in the assay estimated nucleated cell counts. The method was immunoSEQ multiplex PCR; TCRdb's version includes in-frame clones alone and lacks a portion of them. The V and J calls and clone size were taken over from that table, and D and trimming were inferred from the DNA. Of approximately 500,000 clones listed, around 89% were seen once; the top ten hold over 1.5%.

This receptor was obtained from a woman aged 40 to 55 who had recovered from COVID-19. Sequenced sample: PBMCs or T cells enriched from blood (not recorded which). This chain joins TRBV4-3 and TRBJ1-6; maybe TRBD1 (6 bases). CDR3 DNA sequence: TGCGCCAGCAGCCAGGAAACAGGGAATTCACCCCTCCACTTT. Translated: CASSQETGNSPLHF.